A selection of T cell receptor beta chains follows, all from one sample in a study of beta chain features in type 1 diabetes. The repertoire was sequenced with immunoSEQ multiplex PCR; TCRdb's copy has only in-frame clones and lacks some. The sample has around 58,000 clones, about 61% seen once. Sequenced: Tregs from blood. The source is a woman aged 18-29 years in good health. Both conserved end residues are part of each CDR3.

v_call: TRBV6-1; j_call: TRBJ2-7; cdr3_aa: CASSEASWEQYF
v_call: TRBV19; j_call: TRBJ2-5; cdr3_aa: CASSIGLAEETQYF
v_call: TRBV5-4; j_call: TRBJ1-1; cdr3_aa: CASSFGEGTRAFF
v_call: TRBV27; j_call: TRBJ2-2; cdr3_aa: CASSLYSGIFRRTGELFF
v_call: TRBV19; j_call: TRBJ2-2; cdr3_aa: CASSIRGQGNTGELFF
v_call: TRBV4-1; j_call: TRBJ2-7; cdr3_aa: CASSQGGASGGMYEQYF
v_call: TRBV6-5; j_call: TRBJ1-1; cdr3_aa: CASRYTQGQTEAFF
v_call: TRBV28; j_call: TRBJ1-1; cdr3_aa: CASSLAQGWTEAFF
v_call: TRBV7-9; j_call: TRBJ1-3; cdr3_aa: CASSMTGTLRSGNTIYF
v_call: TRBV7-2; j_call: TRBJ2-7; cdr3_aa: CASSPGTTIEQYF
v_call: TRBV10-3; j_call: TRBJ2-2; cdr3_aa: CAIRPGQGAPAYTGELFF
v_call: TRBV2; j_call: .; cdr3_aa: CASSSGQVYEQYF
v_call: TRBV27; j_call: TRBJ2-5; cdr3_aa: CAHPSGGPEGETQYF
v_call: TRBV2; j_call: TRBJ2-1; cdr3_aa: CASSELAYNEQFF
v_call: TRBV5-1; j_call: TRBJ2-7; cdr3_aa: CASSSRDRVGEQYF
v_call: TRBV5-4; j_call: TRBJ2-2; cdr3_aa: CASSSQGGLNTGELFF
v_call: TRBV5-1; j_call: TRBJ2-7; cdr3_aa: CASQAVGTNEQYF
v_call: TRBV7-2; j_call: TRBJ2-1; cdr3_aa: CASKETPGREQFF